This TCR beta chain emerged from a study of shared clonotypes between healthy human individuals. CDR3 length: 14 amino acids. The ends lost 4 bases at V and 2 bases at J; junction bases unmatched: 3. Germline V CDR1 and CDR2: SNHLY, FYNNEI. Among the donors, all were Caucasian adults who lived in Nashville, Tennessee. Sequenced by immunoSEQ multiplex PCR; TCRdb stores in-frame clones only, minus some. The sample has around 510,000 clones, around three quarters seen once. This clone was detected only once. This chain uses TRBV2 with TRBJ2-7; 9 positions agree with TRBD1. The receptor comes from a woman in her 40s in good health. Some clones in this sample may be carry-over from other donors' samples. Sequencing was performed on PBMCs. CDR3 amino acids: CASSGDRAAYEQYF. The CDR3 coding sequence is TGTGCCAGCAGTGGGGACAGGGCGGCCTACGAGCAGTACTTC. Variable domain in full (rest from reference TRBV2 and TRBJ2-7): EPEVTQTPSHQVTQMGQEVILRCVPISNHLYFYWYRQILGQKVEFLVSFYNNEISEKSEIFDDQFSVERPDGSNFTLKIRSTKLEDSAMYFCASSGDRAAYEQYFGPGTRLTVT.